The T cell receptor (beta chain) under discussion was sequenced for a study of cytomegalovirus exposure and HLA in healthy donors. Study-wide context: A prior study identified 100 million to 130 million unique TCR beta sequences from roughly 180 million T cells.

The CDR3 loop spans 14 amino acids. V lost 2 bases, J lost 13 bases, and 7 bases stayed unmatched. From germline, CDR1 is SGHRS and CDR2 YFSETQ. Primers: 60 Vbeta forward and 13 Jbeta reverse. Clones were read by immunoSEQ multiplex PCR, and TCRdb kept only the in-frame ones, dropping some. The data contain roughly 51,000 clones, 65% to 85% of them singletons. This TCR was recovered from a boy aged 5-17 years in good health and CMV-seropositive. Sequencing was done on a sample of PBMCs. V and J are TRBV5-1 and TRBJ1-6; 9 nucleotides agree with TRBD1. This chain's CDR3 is CASSFGQGWEPLHF. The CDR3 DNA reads TGCGCCAGCAGCTTTGGACAGGGGTGGGAGCCCCTCCACTTT.